Presented here are 25 T cell receptor beta chains from one specimen sequenced in a study of shared clonotypes between healthy human individuals. Sequenced by immunoSEQ multiplex PCR; TCRdb stores in-frame clones only, minus some. Here the sample spans about 2.4 million clones, approximately 92% being singletons. Sequenced material: naive CD4+ T cells sorted from blood. This sample's subset: CD45RA+ positively selected. These receptor sequences come from a man between 18 and 29 years old in good health.

The CDR3 coding sequence is TGTGCCAGCAGCGTTAACCCGGGCCCCCCCGGGTTCTTC. Its translation: CASSVNPGPPGFF. V usage is TRBV9 and J usage is TRBJ2-1; the D is unclear. V dropped 2 bases and J dropped 15 bases, with 18 bases sitting between them. CDR3 length: 13 residues. Germline CDR1 and CDR2: SGDLS and YYNGEE.

The rearrangement links TRBV19 to TRBJ2-3, with D unclear. V was pared by 6 bases and J by 2 bases, with 9 bases between. The length of the CDR3 is 13 residues. Germline values: CDR1 LNHDA, CDR2 SQIVND (reference sequence). This chain's CDR3 is CASRLYSTDTQYF. The CDR3 DNA follows: TGTGCCAGTAGACTGTACTCCACAGATACGCAGTATTTT.

In DNA form, the CDR3 reads TGCGCCAGCAGCTTAATAATACGAGCGCCCACCTACAATGAGCAGTTCTTC. Translation gives CASSLIIRAPTYNEQFF. The chain has TRBV5-1 and TRBJ2-1; unclear D gene. Trimming removed 2 bases at V and 2 bases at J, with 17 bases between. The CDR3 runs 17 residues. CDR1 is SGHRS, CDR2 YFSETQ, per germline.

The chain combines TRBV9 with TRBJ2-1; 9 bases agree with TRBD2. The V gene end was trimmed by 4 bases and the J gene end by 1 base; junction bases not matched to a gene: 6. The CDR3 is 16 residues long. Germline lookup yields CDR1 SGDLS and CDR2 YYNGEE. The chain's CDR3 is CASSSRTSGSYNEQFF. DNA for the CDR3: TGTGCCAGCAGCTCCCGAACTAGCGGGTCCTACAATGAGCAGTTCTTC.

Notes on this clone: Different DNA sequences within this sample yield the same CDR3. The V and J genes are TRBV10-2 and TRBJ2-5; D may match TRBD1 or TRBD2 (6 bases each). The V end lost 3 bases, the J end lost 2 bases, and 10 bases lay between the germline ends. This CDR3 is 14 amino acids long. Germline CDR1 and CDR2: WSHSY and SAAADI. The DNA for the CDR3 is TGCGCCAGCAGTGAACAGGGAGGTCAAGAGACCCAGTACTTC. As protein: CASSEQGGQETQYF.

As regards this clone: This sample includes further DNA sequences coding for the same CDR3. The V call is TRBV7-2, the J call TRBJ2-1, with unresolved D. CDR3 length: 15 residues. V was clipped by 1 base and J by 2 bases, with 9 bases between them. Germline V gene data show CDR1 as SGHTA and CDR2 as FQGNSA. CDR3 sequence reads: CASSLDGGAYNEQFF. Here the CDR3 DNA reads TGTGCCAGCAGCTTAGACGGTGGAGCCTACAATGAGCAGTTCTTC.

The chain uses TRBV9 and TRBJ2-3; D may match TRBD1 or TRBD2 (5 bases each). CDR3 length: 15 amino acids. Germline V lookup: CDR1 SGDLS, CDR2 YYNGEE. Trimming left V 4 bases short and J 2 bases short, with 14 bases between. CDR3: CASSTSGTYTDTQYF. As DNA, the CDR3 is TGTGCCAGCAGCACCTCCGGGACGTACACAGATACGCAGTATTTT.

With respect to this clone: In the same sample, other DNA sequences code for this CDR3. V gene TRBV7-3 combines with J gene TRBJ2-3, with D hard to call. This CDR3 is built from 14 residues. Trimming shortened V by 2 bases and J by 0 bases, and 6 bases separated the two germline ends. Per the germline V gene, CDR1 is SGHTA and CDR2 is FQGTGA. The CDR3 nucleotides read TGTGCCAGCAGCTTACGGCAAAGCACAGATACGCAGTATTTT. Its translation is CASSLRQSTDTQYF.

The V call is TRBV5-1, the J call TRBJ1-3; a possible D gene is TRBD1 (6 bases). In germline, CDR1 is SGHRS, CDR2 YFSETQ. With 4 bases removed from V and 3 bases from J, the gap between germline ends came to 14 bases. The CDR3 spans 15 residues. As DNA, the CDR3 is TGCGCCAGCAGCCCCCACAGGGACTTTGGAAACACCATATATTTT. Protein product: CASSPHRDFGNTIYF. The full variable domain, with the rest looked up from reference TRBV5-1 and TRBJ1-3, is KAGVTQTPRYLIKTRGQQVTLSCSPISGHRSVSWYQQTPGQGLQFLFEYFSETQRNKGNFPGRFSGRQFSNSRSEMNVSTLELGDSALYLCASSPHRDFGNTIYFGEGSWLTVV.

CDR3 sequence reads: CASSRQGGNTIYF. The DNA for the CDR3 is TGTGCCAGCAGCCGACAGGGAGGAAACACCATATATTTT. The rearrangement links TRBV11-2 to TRBJ1-3, with 7 bases aligning to TRBD1. The CDR3 consists of 13 residues. The V gene's germline CDR1 is SGHAT and CDR2 FQNNGV. V shed 5 bases and J 4 bases; nucleotides not matched to a gene: 2.

This rearrangement joins TRBV21-1 to TRBJ1-1. TRBV21-1 is labeled a pseudogene. The CDR3 loop spans 15 amino acids. The CDR3 DNA reads TGTGCCAGCAGCAAAGCGGAGGAGGGGGACACTGAAGCTTTCTTT. Its protein is CASSKAEEGDTEAFF.

This chain joins TRBV4-1 and TRBJ1-4, with D perhaps TRBD1 (5 bases). V gave up 5 bases and J gave up 3 bases, with 10 bases separating them. The CDR3 runs to 14 residues. CDR1 is MGHRA, CDR2 YSYEKL, per germline. DNA of the CDR3: TGCGCCAGCAGCGAGGGACGGTCTAATGAAAAACTGTTTTTT. As protein: CASSEGRSNEKLFF.

The chain uses TRBV4-1 and TRBJ2-3; the D gene is possibly TRBD1 (5 bases). Looked up from germline, CDR1 is MGHRA and CDR2 is YSYEKL. The ends were cut back, 4 bases at V and 5 bases at J, with 16 bases in the middle. CDR3 size: 15 residues. The CDR3 spells CASSLVGAQVDTQYF. DNA of the CDR3: TGCGCCAGCAGCCTGGTTGGGGCCCAAGTAGATACGCAGTATTTT.

This clone showed up just once. This rearrangement joins TRBV30 to TRBJ1-6; 9 nucleotides line up with TRBD1. The CDR3 runs to 13 residues. V lost 6 bases, J lost 8 bases, and 5 bases stayed unmatched. The V gene's germline CDR1 is GTSNPN and CDR2 SVGIG (reference sequence). CDR3 region: CACGTGGDSPLHF. CDR3 coding DNA: TGTGCCTGTGGTACAGGGGGCGATTCACCCCTCCACTTT.

The chain combines TRBV10-2 with TRBJ2-7; 15 bases map to TRBD2. The germline V gene encodes CDR1 WSHSY and CDR2 SAAADI. CDR3 length: 17 residues. Trimming at V came to 5 bases and at J to 1 base, leaving 6 bases not matched to a gene. The CDR3 spells CASSRTSGGAWSYEQYF. The CDR3, as DNA: TGCGCCAGCAGTCGGACTAGCGGGGGGGCATGGTCCTACGAGCAGTACTTC.

This clone was seen more than once but under ten times. The chain is built from TRBV14 and TRBJ1-1; no clear D gene. The CDR3 has 12 residues. Germline V gene sequence: CDR1 SGHDN, CDR2 FVKESK. Trimming removed 2 bases from V and 1 base from J, with 2 bases in between. Here the CDR3 DNA reads TGTGCCAGCAGCCAAAAGAACACTGAAGCTTTCTTT. Amino acid sequence: CASSQKNTEAFF.

The chain recombines TRBV27 with TRBJ1-4; D is perhaps TRBD1 (6 bases). Germline CDR1 is MNHEY and CDR2 is SMNVEV (reference sequence). The length of the CDR3 is 12 residues. V lost 6 bases and J lost 10, with 12 bases in between. DNA for the CDR3: TGTGCCAGCAGCGCCGAAGGGGGAAAACTGTTTTTT. Residues: CASSAEGGKLFF.

The rearrangement joins TRBV9 to TRBJ1-1; 9 bases are shared with TRBD1. Germline loops: CDR1 SGDLS, CDR2 YYNGEE. This CDR3 is 14 amino acids long. V lost 4 bases and J lost 5; bases outside the gene matches: 6. This CDR3 is CASSKQGAQTEAFF. The DNA for the CDR3 is TGTGCCAGCAGCAAACAGGGGGCGCAAACTGAAGCTTTCTTT.

This sequence joins TRBV6-5 and TRBJ1-1, with D unclear. Trimming cost V 3 bases and J 3 bases, with 11 bases left between them. Germline V lookup: CDR1 MNHEY, CDR2 SVGAGI. The CDR3 has 14 residues. The CDR3 is CASSYYPRDTEAFF. The CDR3 DNA sequence: TGTGCCAGCAGTTATTATCCTAGGGACACTGAAGCTTTCTTT.

The J gene is TRBJ2-7, the V gene TRBV25-1; D may be TRBD1 (6 bases). The CDR3 contains 13 residues. Germline V CDR1 and CDR2: MGHDK, SYGVNS. V lost 2 bases, J lost 5 bases, and 10 bases lay in between. In DNA form, the CDR3 reads TGTGCCAGCAGTGAAATCCACAGGGACGAGCAGTACTTC. This codes for CASSEIHRDEQYF.

This clone appeared a single time. The same CDR3 can be traced to other DNA sequences in this sample. J is TRBJ2-3 and V is TRBV30; no reliable D call. This CDR3 comprises 12 residues. V was shortened by 1 base and J by 3 bases, with 5 bases between the two germline ends. CDR1 GTSNPN and CDR2 SVGIG come from the germline V gene (reference sequence). The CDR3 spells CAWSAGTDTQYF. The CDR3 DNA reads TGTGCCTGGAGTGCTGGGACAGATACGCAGTATTTT. Supplemented by reference TRBV30 and TRBJ2-3, the full variable domain reads SQTIHQWPATLVQPVGSPLSLECTVEGTSNPNLYWYRQAAGRGLQLLFYSVGIGQISSEVPQNLSASRPQDRQFILSSKKLLLSDSGFYLCAWSAGTDTQYFGPGTRLTVL.

The genes are TRBV7-2 and TRBJ1-1; a weak D match, TRBD1 (5 bases). Trimming shortened V by 7 bases and J by 10 bases, and 25 bases separated the two germline ends. Germline V CDR1 and CDR2: SGHTA, FQGNSA. This CDR3 comprises 15 residues. In DNA form, the CDR3 reads TGTGCCAGCAAGCCAGAGGCTGGGACCACCAAGGGAGCTTTCTTT. This encodes CASKPEAGTTKGAFF.

V usage is TRBV7-9 and J usage is TRBJ2-6; D is undetermined. The germline CDR1 and CDR2 sequences are SEHNR and FQNEAQ (reference sequence). The ends were cut back, 2 bases at V and 1 base at J, with 6 bases in the middle. The CDR3 sequence is 15 residues long. CDR3 sequence: CASSLRISGANVLTF. The CDR3, as DNA: TGTGCCAGCAGCTTACGGATTTCTGGGGCCAACGTCCTGACTTTC.

This clone was detected only a few times. The CDR3 DNA reads as TGTGCCAGCATCCGCGGACCGAATTCACCCCTCCACTTT. The encoded protein is CASIRGPNSPLHF. This sequence joins TRBV2 and TRBJ1-6; no clear D gene. Germline-derived CDR1 and CDR2 are SNHLY and FYNNEI. The CDR3 runs to 13 residues. V was clipped by 7 bases and J by 7 bases, with 11 bases between them.

The J gene is TRBJ2-7, the V gene TRBV2, with D hard to call. Germline-derived CDR1 and CDR2 are SNHLY and FYNNEI. The CDR3 is made up of 13 amino acids. Trimming left V 8 bases short and J 4 bases short, with 15 bases between. CDR3: CASGEIGPYEQYF. Written as DNA, the CDR3 is TGTGCCAGCGGGGAAATAGGGCCTTACGAGCAGTACTTC.